Listed below are T cell receptor beta chains from one sample, sequenced in a study of beta chain features in type 1 diabetes. Only in-frame clones appear in the TCRdb table, and some are missing; sequencing was by immunoSEQ multiplex PCR. The sample lists roughly 250,000 clones; approximately 70% were seen once. The sequenced material came from naive CD4+ T cells from blood. The receptor set was obtained from a young man in good health. The CDR3 runs from the conserved cysteine through the conserved F or W. The order of the fields is J gene, V gene, CDR3 protein.

j_call: TRBJ1-1; v_call: TRBV29-1; cdr3_aa: CSVSNRLNTEAFF
j_call: TRBJ2-7; v_call: TRBV5-1; cdr3_aa: CASTLFPGLAEPLKDYEQYF
j_call: TRBJ2-5; v_call: TRBV11-2; cdr3_aa: CASSLLTNWGGETQYF
j_call: TRBJ1-1; v_call: TRBV30; cdr3_aa: CAWSVEVGTLAFF
j_call: TRBJ2-5; v_call: TRBV30; cdr3_aa: CAWSATSGGGETQYF
j_call: TRBJ2-2; v_call: TRBV30; cdr3_aa: CAWRSGSPTGELFF
j_call: TRBJ2-3; v_call: TRBV29-1; cdr3_aa: CSGRTSGKADTQYF
j_call: TRBJ1-2; v_call: TRBV30; cdr3_aa: CAWSPTRVRGYTF
j_call: TRBJ2-3; v_call: TRBV25-1; cdr3_aa: CASTRGSTGTQYF
j_call: TRBJ2-7; v_call: TRBV15; cdr3_aa: CATSLDRGAYEQYF
j_call: TRBJ2-7; v_call: TRBV30; cdr3_aa: CAWRHSGIHEQYF
j_call: TRBJ2-7; v_call: TRBV2; cdr3_aa: CASNWAATYEQYF
j_call: TRBJ1-2; v_call: TRBV29-1; cdr3_aa: CSVEGTTYNYGYTF
j_call: TRBJ1-2; v_call: TRBV28; cdr3_aa: CASSPGYGYTF
j_call: TRBJ1-1; v_call: TRBV30; cdr3_aa: CAWSPGKTEAFF
j_call: TRBJ2-3; v_call: TRBV19; cdr3_aa: CASTPGTLPDTQYF